This T cell receptor (beta chain) was captured in a study of CD8 T cells in Susac syndrome. Only a few counts were recorded for this clonotype. Sequencing of TCR beta covered CD8+ and CD4+ T cells obtained from blood. The controls were healthy donors who were matched for age and sex. Isolation of CD8+ and CD4+ T cells was performed negatively, whereas enrichment of TEMRA cells was done by FACS. The CDR3 totals 15 residues. Trimming cost V 2 bases and J 3 bases; bases outside gene matches: 7. Germline CDR1 is MNHEY and CDR2 is SVGAGI. An input of 0.5 to 1 ug of RNA was subjected to reverse transcription using random hexamers. Across 54 Vbeta and 13 Jbeta, immunoSEQ multiplex PCR amplified TCR beta CDR3. TCRdb redid the calling of the immunoSEQ multiplex PCR reads with MiXCR, one entry per CDR3 protein. The sample has 150,000 to 200,000 distinct CDR3 sequences, approximately 90% seen once.

The TCR originated in a human donor in good health. J is TRBJ2-7 and V is TRBV6-5, with TRBD2 matching 7 bases. Material: CD4+ T cells from PBMCs. The CDR3 reads CASSYGSGIIYEQYF. In nucleotides, the CDR3 is TGTGCCAGCAGTTACGGGAGCGGGATTATCTACGAGCAGTACTTC.